A selection of T cell receptor beta chains follows, all from one sample in a study of blood T cell repertoires in COVID-19. Assay: immunoSEQ multiplex PCR; the TCRdb copy retains only in-frame clones and omits some. The table records approximately 350,000 clones, roughly 90% of them present only once. The sequencing sample was made of peripheral blood. The origin of the receptors is a woman aged 60 to 75 with COVID-19, enrolled during active disease. Both conserved end residues are part of each CDR3. D genes are given only for firm matches. For some rows the clone size is stated as once, few or many, or as a class when expanded; others skip it.

>TRBJ1-5|.|TRBV19|.
CASRGQDSNQPQHF
TGTGCCAGTAGGGGGCAGGATAGCAATCAGCCCCAGCATTTT
>TRBJ2-2|TRBD1|TRBV19|few
CASSIGGTGGSTGELFF
TGTGCCAGTAGTATAGGAGGGACAGGGGGAAGCACCGGGGAGCTGTTTTTT
>TRBJ1-3|TRBD1|TRBV7-9|few
CASSSGTASGNTIYF
TGTGCCAGCAGCTCTGGGACAGCCTCTGGAAACACCATATATTTT
>TRBJ1-1|.|TRBV5-5|.
CASSLAGGASEAFF
TGTGCCAGCAGCTTGGCCGGTGGGGCCTCTGAAGCTTTCTTT
>TRBJ2-7|.|TRBV30|.
CAWSGGAGGEQYF
TGTGCCTGGAGTGGCGGGGCAGGTGGCGAGCAGTACTTC
>TRBJ2-3|TRBD2|TRBV7-3|.
CASSLRLAGLDTQYF
TGTGCCAGCAGCCTCAGACTAGCGGGGTTGGATACGCAGTATTTT
>TRBJ1-6|.|TRBV28|.
CASSLLGNSPLHF
TGTGCCAGCAGTTTGCTGGGCAATTCACCCCTCCACTTT
>TRBJ2-2|TRBD1|TRBV27|.
CASSLQGIGGELFF
TGTGCCAGCAGTCTACAGGGGATAGGCGGGGAGCTGTTTTTT
>TRBJ1-2|TRBD1|TRBV6-1|.
CASSEVDRGQMVGYTF
TGTGCCAGCAGTGAAGTCGACAGGGGGCAGATGGTTGGCTACACCTTC
>TRBJ1-5|TRBD1|TRBV4-2|.
CASSRQGSNQPQHF
TGTGCCAGCAGCCGACAGGGTAGCAATCAGCCCCAGCATTTT
>TRBJ2-1|.|TRBV6-5|.
CASRPWGGANEQFF
TGTGCCAGCAGGCCTTGGGGGGGGGCCAATGAGCAGTTCTTC
>TRBJ1-2|TRBD1|TRBV5-1|once
CASSIGQVQGYTF
TGCGCCAGCAGCATAGGACAGGTTCAGGGCTACACCTTC
>TRBJ1-2|TRBD1|TRBV5-8|few
CASSPVLRQGSNYGYTF
TGTGCCAGCAGCCCAGTATTGAGACAGGGTTCTAACTATGGCTACACCTTC
>TRBJ2-3|TRBD1|TRBV27|.
CASSLIGGQGADTQYF
TGTGCCAGCAGCCTCATCGGAGGACAGGGGGCAGATACGCAGTATTTT
>TRBJ2-3|TRBD2|TRBV11-3|.
CASSLGTTSGFHTQYF
TGTGCCAGCAGCTTAGGGACGACTAGCGGGTTTCATACGCAGTATTTT
>TRBJ2-2|.|TRBV5-1|.
CASSGGTANTGELFF
TGCGCCAGCAGCGGGGGGACAGCGAACACCGGGGAGCTGTTTTTT
>TRBJ2-7|TRBD2|TRBV12-3/TRBV12-4|.
CASSPGGVHEQYF
TGTGCCAGCTCCCCGGGGGGTGTCCACGAGCAGTACTTC
>TRBJ1-1|.|TRBV7-9|.
CASSGWGLWNTEAFF
TGTGCCAGCAGCGGGTGGGGACTTTGGAACACTGAAGCTTTCTTT
>TRBJ2-2|.|TRBV10-3|.
CAIRGAYTGELFF
TGTGCCATCCGGGGGGCCTACACCGGGGAGCTGTTTTTT
>TRBJ1-2|.|TRBV30|.
CAWSHPGVGDGYTF
TGTGCCTGGAGCCACCCAGGGGTCGGGGATGGCTACACCTTC
>TRBJ2-7|TRBD1|TRBV27|.
CASSLRRTGGNEQYF
TGTGCCAGCAGTTTAAGAAGGACAGGGGGCAACGAGCAGTACTTC
>TRBJ1-2|TRBD1|TRBV10-3|.
CATRDRIDGYTF
TGTGCCACGCGGGACAGGATAGATGGCTACACCTTC
>TRBJ2-1|.|TRBV20-1|.
CSASAPRGQATGGAANEQFF
TGCAGTGCTAGTGCCCCCCGCGGACAGGCCACGGGGGGGGCCGCCAATGAGCAGTTCTTC
>TRBJ1-6|.|TRBV24-1|once
CATSDRGQNHSPLHF
TGTGCCACCAGTGACCGAGGACAGAATCATTCACCCCTCCACTTT
>TRBJ1-1|TRBD1|TRBV18|.
CASSPSSQGANEAFF
TGTGCCAGCTCACCATCTTCCCAGGGGGCTAATGAAGCTTTCTTT
>TRBJ1-2|.|TRBV29-1|once
CSVKDRIYGYTF
TGCAGCGTTAAAGACAGGATTTATGGCTACACCTTC
>TRBJ1-2|TRBD1|TRBV18|.
CASSPDRENYGYTF
TGTGCCAGCTCACCAGACAGGGAGAACTATGGCTACACCTTC
>TRBJ2-1|.|TRBV5-4|.
CASSLVTYNEQFF
TGTGCCAGCAGCTTGGTGACATACAATGAGCAGTTCTTC
>TRBJ2-1|TRBD2|TRBV6-5|once
CASRRLAEPYNEQFF
TGTGCCAGCAGGAGACTAGCGGAACCCTACAATGAGCAGTTCTTC
>TRBJ1-2|TRBD1|TRBV5-1|many
CASSIPTGKDGYTF
TGCGCCAGCAGCATACCGACAGGGAAGGATGGCTACACCTTC
>TRBJ2-2|TRBD1|TRBV30|once
CAWSLLGQGRPGELFF
TGTGCCTGGAGTCTCTTGGGACAGGGTCGGCCCGGGGAGCTGTTTTTT